Listed here are 22 T cell receptor beta chains from one sample, sequenced in a study of regulatory T cells in long-lasting Graves disease. HTBI primers from iRepertoire and Arm-PCR of CDR3 regions yielded the TCR beta libraries. MiXCR, run by TCRdb on the multiplex PCR reads, gives a single entry per CDR3 protein. The sample includes a few hundred thousand distinct CDR3 sequences, 12% of them seen just once. Time point given: newly diagnosed GD, antithyroid drugs for less than 3 months. Making the TCR library involved RNA that had been extracted from PBMCs. These data also featured in a second study, about T cells in Graves' hyperthyroidism and ophthalmopathy.

This specimen consisted of peripheral blood mononuclear cells (PBMCs), obtained at new diagnosis, from a patient treated with antithyroid drugs. The receptors come from a woman aged 18-30 years with Graves disease.

This clonotype was detected ten times or more. The rearrangement uses TRBV7-9 and TRBJ1-2; D not resolved. Between the trimmed V and J ends, which lost 3 bases and 6 bases, there was a span of 5 bases. Per germline, CDR1 SEHNR and CDR2 FQNEAQ (reference sequence). This CDR3 comprises 11 residues. CDR3 DNA sequence: TGTGCCAGCAGCTTGGAGGATGGCTACACCTTC. This sequence encodes CASSLEDGYTF.

Many counts were recorded for this clonotype. The V and J genes are TRBV20-1 and TRBJ2-7; D may be TRBD1 (6 bases). V dropped 1 base and J dropped 3 bases, with 10 bases sitting between them. The CDR3 contains 13 residues. The germline V gene encodes CDR1 DFQATT and CDR2 SNEGSKA (reference sequence). The CDR3: CSARVDRSYEQYF. CDR3 nucleotide sequence: TGCAGTGCTAGAGTGGACAGAAGCTACGAGCAGTACTTC.

This clonotype was recorded at least ten times. One junction end disagrees with the germline gene, perhaps due to a read error. The chain couples TRBV13 to TRBJ2-5; D remains unclear. Germline-derived CDR1 and CDR2 are PRHDT and FYEKMQ (reference sequence). The CDR3 totals 13 residues. The chain's CDR3 is CVSSRVADGTQYF. The CDR3, as DNA: TGTGTCAGCAGCCGGGTCGCTGATGGGACCCAGTACTTC.

This clonotype was detected many times. DNA for the CDR3: TGTGCCAGCAGCTTAATGTTTCGGGGGCGGGATGGCACCGGGGAGCTGTTTTTT. Protein sequence: CASSLMFRGRDGTGELFF. The chain is built from TRBV7-9 and TRBJ2-2; perhaps D is TRBD1 or TRBD2 (6 bases each). This CDR3 has 18 residues. V was clipped by 2 bases and J by 4 bases, with 20 bases between them. Germline assignment: CDR1 SEHNR and CDR2 FQNEAQ (reference sequence).

This clonotype was seen at least ten times. V and J are TRBV7-9 and TRBJ2-5; D unresolved. V lost 8 bases and J lost 3, with 10 bases in between. The CDR3 totals 12 residues. Germline values: CDR1 SEHNR, CDR2 FQNEAQ (reference sequence). The CDR3 DNA sequence: TGTGCCAGCCAAGCCGGCGAAGAGACCCAGTACTTC. Its translation is CASQAGEETQYF.

CDR3 nucleotide sequence: TGTGCCAGCAGCTTAACGGCTAGGGCGGGGGGGACTTCCTACAATGAGCAGTTCTTC. Amino acid sequence: CASSLTARAGGTSYNEQFF. This rearrangement joins TRBV7-3 to TRBJ2-1; 9 positions agree with TRBD2. J was trimmed by 1 base and V by 0 bases; bases with no gene match: 10. The CDR3 has 19 amino acids. CDR1 and CDR2 (germline): SGHTA, FQGTGA.

In its sample, this clonotype was seen a few times. The V and J genes are TRBV5-5 and TRBJ2-1; maybe TRBD2 (6 bases). Between the trimmed V and J ends, which lost 4 bases and 4 bases, there was a span of 18 bases. The V gene's germline CDR1 is SGHKS and CDR2 YYEKEE (reference sequence). The CDR3 length is 16 residues. In DNA, the CDR3 is TGTGCCAGCAGCGGGAGCCCCATTGGGGGGTACAATGAGCAGTTCTTC. This gives the protein CASSGSPIGGYNEQFF.

This clonotype was counted between two and nine times. V is TRBV30 and J is TRBJ1-4; weak D call: TRBD1 (5 bases). This CDR3 has 15 amino acids. Per germline, CDR1 GTSNPN and CDR2 SVGIG (reference sequence). Trimming cost V 2 bases and J 5 bases, with 15 bases left between them. CDR3: CAWSSGTFKNEKLFF. DNA of the CDR3: TGTGCCTGGAGTTCTGGGACTTTTAAGAATGAAAAACTGTTTTTT.

About this clonotype: At one boundary the junction diverges from the germline segment, which might be a read error. This sequence joins TRBV5-1 and TRBJ2-3, with D perhaps assigned TRBD1 or TRBD2 (5 bases each). CDR1 and CDR2 from the germline V gene are SGHRS and YFSETQ. This CDR3 has 14 residues. CDR3 loop: CASSLRGPPETQHF. DNA for the CDR3: TGCGCCAGCAGTTTACGGGGCCCCCCAGAGACCCAGCACTTC.

In this sample, this clonotype turned up once. The chain has TRBV25-1 and TRBJ2-2, with a tentative D call TRBD2 (6 bases). CDR1 and CDR2 (germline): MGHDK, SYGVNS. Trimming cost V 0 bases and J 9 bases, with 14 bases left between them. This CDR3 comprises 15 residues. The CDR3 coding sequence is TGTGCCAGCAGTGAATATAGTCGGGGGTCCAGGGAGCTGTTTTTT. Encoded protein: CASSEYSRGSRELFF.

This clonotype was counted ten times or more. This chain joins TRBV7-2 and TRBJ1-1; D possibly corresponds to TRBD1 (5 bases). V was cut by 3 bases and J by 2 bases, with 13 bases left in between. The CDR3 runs 15 residues. Germline-derived CDR1 and CDR2 are SGHTA and FQGNSA. The CDR3 region has the DNA TGTGCCAGCAGCTTTCCGGGACGGGGAAACACTGAAGCTTTCTTT. As protein: CASSFPGRGNTEAFF.

This clonotype was seen many times. This chain links TRBV27 with TRBJ1-2, with TRBD1 matching 9 bases. The CDR3 spans 18 residues. Germline assignment: CDR1 MNHEY and CDR2 SMNVEV (reference sequence). V was clipped by 7 bases and J by 1 base; unmatched bases: 16. DNA for the CDR3: TGTGCCAGCACCAAGACTCGACAGGGGGACTCCTTTAACTATGGCTACACCTTC. The encoded protein is CASTKTRQGDSFNYGYTF.

This clonotype was found many times. This sequence joins TRBV7-6 and TRBJ1-6, with D hard to call. Trimming pared 3 bases from V and 6 bases from J, leaving 6 bases between. Germline V CDR1 and CDR2: SGHVS, FNYEAQ. There are 13 residues in the CDR3. In nucleotides, the CDR3 is TGTGCCAGCAGCTTGGGTCTTAATTCACCCCTCCACTTT. Protein: CASSLGLNSPLHF.

This clonotype was observed many times. CDR3 sequence (DNA): TGTGCCAGCAGTGCAACAGGGTCAGGTTCTGGGGCCAACGTCCTGACTTTC. Protein product: CASSATGSGSGANVLTF. This chain connects TRBV2 to TRBJ2-6; possible D gene TRBD1, 6 bases. Germline V gene lookup returns CDR1 SNHLY and CDR2 FYNNEI. Trimming removed 4 bases from V and 1 base from J, with 14 bases in between. The CDR3 totals 17 residues. The full variable domain, with the rest looked up from reference TRBV2 and TRBJ2-6, is EPEVTQTPSHQVTQMGQEVILRCVPISNHLYFYWYRQILGQKVEFLVSFYNNEISEKSEIFDDQFSVERPDGSNFTLKIRSTKLEDSAMYFCASSATGSGSGANVLTFGAGSRLTVL.

The count of this clonotype is one. V usage is TRBV4-2 and J usage is TRBJ1-6; TRBD1 might be the D (5 bases). Germline V gene lookup returns CDR1 LGHNA and CDR2 YNFKEQ. With 4 bases removed from V and 6 bases from J, the gap between germline ends came to 13 bases. The CDR3 consists of 15 residues. The CDR3 nucleotides are TGTGCCAGCAGCCCCCAACAGGATGCTAATTCACCCCTCCACTTT. Amino acid sequence: CASSPQQDANSPLHF.

A note on this clonotype: One junction end disagrees with the germline gene, perhaps due to a read error. The chain is built from TRBV5-1 and TRBJ1-3; the D gene is possibly TRBD1 (6 bases). The germline gives CDR1 SGHRS, CDR2 YFSETQ. The CDR3 spans 14 residues. CDR3 in DNA: TGCGCCAGCAGAACCGGGACAAGTTCGGACACCAAATATTTT. Protein: CASRTGTSSDTKYF.

The sample holds many counts of this clonotype. V usage is TRBV4-1 and J usage is TRBJ2-2; TRBD2 might be the D (5 bases). The V and J ends lost 2 bases and 1 base respectively, with 14 bases between them. This CDR3 comprises 17 residues. Per germline, CDR1 MGHRA and CDR2 YSYEKL. This CDR3 reads CASSQSEGRLNTGELFF. CDR3 nucleotide sequence: TGCGCCAGCAGCCAATCTGAGGGAAGATTGAACACCGGGGAGCTGTTTTTT.

In this sample, this clonotype turned up many times. The V call is TRBV27, the J call TRBJ1-6; no clear D gene. The CDR3 extends over 18 amino acids. Trimming took 5 bases from V and 4 from J, leaving 21 bases between them. The germline CDR1 and CDR2 sequences are MNHEY and SMNVEV (reference sequence). The CDR3 spells CASSTSGVTLGYNSPLHF. The CDR3 region has the DNA TGTGCCAGCAGTACCTCCGGGGTGACCTTGGGGTATAATTCACCCCTCCACTTT.

This clonotype was picked up many times. The chain couples TRBV27 to TRBJ2-3; D perhaps matches TRBD2 (5 bases). Trimming pared 3 bases from V and 3 bases from J, leaving 10 bases between. Germline CDR1 and CDR2: MNHEY and SMNVEV (reference sequence). CDR3 size: 14 residues. The CDR3 sequence: CASSFIRGTDTQYF. As DNA, the CDR3 is TGTGCCAGCAGTTTTATACGCGGGACAGATACGCAGTATTTT.

This clonotype was observed a handful of times. The chain combines TRBV6-2 or TRBV6-3 with TRBJ1-4; D unresolved. CDR3 size: 13 residues. V was trimmed by 4 bases and J by 15 bases, leaving 18 bases between them. Germline V gives CDR1 MNHEY, CDR2 SVGEGT. The CDR3 is CASSSLRRFGVFF. The CDR3 coding sequence is TGTGCCAGCAGTTCACTGAGGCGGTTCGGTGTGTTTTTT.

This clonotype was observed many times. It is unclear where the CDR3 begins or ends on the DNA, so no DNA is shown, and the CDR3 is as TCRdb lists it. CDR3 sequence reads: CASSLSSSGHTYEQYF. The rearrangement links TRBV28 to TRBJ2-7; the D call TRBD2 from the table was never checked on the DNA. Germline V gene sequence: CDR1 MDHEN, CDR2 SYDVKM. A total of 16 residues make up the CDR3, ends included.

This clonotype was observed a few times. The chain couples TRBV20-1 to TRBJ1-5; the D is unclear. Germline V CDR1 and CDR2: DFQATT, SNEGSKA (reference sequence). The CDR3 spans 14 residues. V dropped 0 bases and J dropped 4 bases, with 10 bases sitting between them. The CDR3 loop reads CSARDFVRNQPQHF. CDR3 DNA: TGCAGTGCTAGAGACTTTGTCCGGAATCAGCCCCAGCATTTT.